This entry concerns a single T cell receptor beta chain. Its antigen remains unidentified. The data belong to a study of cytomegalovirus exposure and HLA in healthy donors. Vbeta (60) and Jbeta (13) primers were used in the PCR. TCRdb keeps only in-frame clones here, not all; method: immunoSEQ multiplex PCR. The table shows approximately 89,000 clones, with 85% occurring only once. Overall study results and limits: It was reported that TCR beta sequences correctly inferred the HLA-A and HLA-B alleles for most subjects.

V lost 5 bases to trimming and J lost 3 bases; unmatched junction nucleotides: 8. The CDR3 runs to 16 residues. Germline V gene data show CDR1 as MDHEN and CDR2 as SYDVKM. This receptor was obtained from a man aged 35-49 years in good health and CMV-seropositive. The chain employs TRBV28 and TRBJ2-4; the match to TRBD2 covers 9 bases. Material for sequencing was PBMCs. This chain's CDR3 is CASSRIAGDVKNIQYF. The CDR3 DNA reads TGTGCCAGCAGTCGAATAGCGGGAGATGTCAAAAACATTCAGTACTTC.